A single sample is the source of the 2 T cell receptor beta chains below, sequenced in a study of CD8+ T cells in alopecia areata. cDNA reverse transcribed from extracted RNA served as the sequencing template. Clones were sequenced by immunoSEQ multiplex PCR, and TCRdb holds only the in-frame ones, with some missing. The sample records 130,000 to 150,000 clones, approximately 60% being singletons. Source material: CD8+ T cells sorted from blood. The origin of the receptors is a human donor in good health.

This clone was counted only a few times. This chain links TRBV30 with TRBJ2-1; D unclear. The CDR3 runs to 12 residues. V lost 2 bases, J lost 6 bases, and 8 bases lay in between. CDR1 is GTSNPN, CDR2 SVGIG, per germline (reference sequence). CDR3 amino acids: CAWSPQSNEQFF. The CDR3 DNA sequence: TGTGCCTGGAGTCCTCAGAGCAATGAGCAGTTCTTC.

This clone was seen a few times. The chain joins TRBV14 to TRBJ1-2; TRBD1 matches 7 bases. This CDR3 comprises 14 residues. CDR1 SGHDN and CDR2 FVKESK come from the germline V gene. V was clipped by 1 base and J by 3 bases; unmatched bases: 2. In nucleotides, the CDR3 is TGTGCCAGCAGCCAAGTGCAGGGGGACTATGGCTACACCTTC. As protein: CASSQVQGDYGYTF. Using reference TRBV14 and TRBJ1-2 for the parts outside the CDR3, the full variable domain is EAGVTQFPSHSVIEKGQTVTLRCDPISGHDNLYWYRRVMGKEIKFLLHFVKESKQDESGMPNNRFLAERTGGTYSTLKVQPAELEDSGVYFCASSQVQGDYGYTFGSGTRLTVV.